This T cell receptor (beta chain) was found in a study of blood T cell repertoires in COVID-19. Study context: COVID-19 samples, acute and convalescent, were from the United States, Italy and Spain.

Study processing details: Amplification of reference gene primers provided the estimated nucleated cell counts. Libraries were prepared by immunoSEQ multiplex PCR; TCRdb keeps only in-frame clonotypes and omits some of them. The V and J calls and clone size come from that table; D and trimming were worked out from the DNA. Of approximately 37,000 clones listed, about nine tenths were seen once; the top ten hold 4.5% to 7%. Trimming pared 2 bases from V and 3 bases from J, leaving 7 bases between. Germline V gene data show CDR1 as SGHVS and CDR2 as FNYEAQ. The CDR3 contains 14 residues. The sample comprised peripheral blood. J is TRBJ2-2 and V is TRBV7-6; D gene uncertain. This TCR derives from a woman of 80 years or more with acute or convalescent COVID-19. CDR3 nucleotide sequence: TGTGCCAGCAGCTTAAACATGGACACCGGGGAGCTGTTTTTT. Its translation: CASSLNMDTGELFF.